This T cell receptor (beta chain) was found in a study of cytomegalovirus exposure and HLA in healthy donors. Broader study findings: The study recorded 150 to 200 TCR beta chains that were cytomegalovirus-associated. In the 95 to 150 validation repertoires, a later analysis found that first-cohort TCR clusters tended to co-occur.

Comments on this clone: Its antigen remains unknown.

The validation cohort, a group of 100 to 150 subjects, included the donors and was separate from the approximately 670-subject first cohort. Data came from immunoSEQ multiplex PCR; TCRdb stores just in-frame clones and leaves some out. The sample contains some 140,000 clones, about 86% of which appear only once. Losses at the gene ends were 4 bases for V and 2 bases for J; bases not matched to a gene: 5. The CDR3 runs 15 residues. Germline V gene data show CDR1 as MGHRA and CDR2 as YSYEKL. The TCR originated in a human donor in good health. The chain links TRBV4-1 to TRBJ1-3, with TRBD1 identical over 7 bases. The sample consisted of PBMCs. CDR3 DNA: TGCGCCAGCAGCCCGGGACAGCTAGCTGGAAACACCATATATTTT. It translates to CASSPGQLAGNTIYF.